This TCR beta chain stems from a study of T cell repertoires in cytomegalovirus infection. The overall study: It was recently identified HLA-C-restricted and well-studied HLA-B-restricted CMV epitopes that the study used. Study-wide findings and caveats: Pooled public TCR beta family frequency picked out CMV carriers with the relevant HLA.

CDR3 size: 15 residues. Concerning this clonotype: The antigen is unknown. At one end the junction does not follow the germline gene, possibly because of a read error.

Via MiXCR, TCRdb re-called the reads, giving one row per CDR3 protein. The table shows 640,000 or so distinct CDR3 sequences, with roughly 30% occurring only once. Sequencing was performed on cultured PBMCs, taken from culture after CMV antigen stimulation. This TCR derives from a human donor in good health (CMV status not recorded). Some clones in this sample may be carry-over from other donors' samples. V usage is TRBV5-3 and J usage is TRBJ2-1, with D uncertain. TRBV5-3 is sorted into the ORF group, with uncertain function. The CDR3 DNA is TGTGCCAGCAGCTCCGCCCTAGTGGGTACGAATGAGCAGTTCTTC. Translating gives CASSSALVGTNEQFF.